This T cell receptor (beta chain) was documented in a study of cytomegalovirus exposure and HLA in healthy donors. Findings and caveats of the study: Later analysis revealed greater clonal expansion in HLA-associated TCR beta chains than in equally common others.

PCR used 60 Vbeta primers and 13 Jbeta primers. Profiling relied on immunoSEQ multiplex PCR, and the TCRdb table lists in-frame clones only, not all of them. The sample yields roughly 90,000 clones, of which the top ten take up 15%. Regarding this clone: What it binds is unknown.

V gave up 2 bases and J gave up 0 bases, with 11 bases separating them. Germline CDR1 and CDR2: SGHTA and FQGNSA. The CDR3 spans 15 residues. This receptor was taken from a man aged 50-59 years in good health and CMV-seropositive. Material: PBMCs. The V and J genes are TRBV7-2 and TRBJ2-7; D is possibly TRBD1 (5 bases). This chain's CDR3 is CASSLSPDISYEQYF. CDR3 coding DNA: TGTGCCAGCAGCTTAAGCCCGGACATCTCCTACGAGCAGTACTTC.